These 4 T cell receptor beta chains were sequenced from one sample in a study of OX40 agonist ivuxolimab in advanced cancers. Sequenced by immunoSEQ multiplex PCR; TCRdb stores in-frame clones only, minus some. The sample contains fewer than 80,000 clones, roughly nine tenths of which appear only once. The sequencing used CD4+ or CD8+ T cells sorted from blood, collected in a trial of the OX40 agonist ivuxolimab. The receptors stem from an adult with an advanced solid tumor such as melanoma, head and neck, liver or kidney cancer.

The chain employs TRBV28 and TRBJ2-7; tentative D call: TRBD2 (5 bases). Germline CDR1 is MDHEN and CDR2 is SYDVKM. CDR3 length: 15 amino acids. V gave up 7 bases and J gave up 3 bases, with 19 bases separating them. CDR3 loop: CASTRGSGSLYEQYF. CDR3 coding DNA: TGTGCCAGCACCCGAGGTTCGGGATCGCTCTACGAGCAGTACTTC.

This clone was observed a handful of times. The chain is built from TRBV5-4 and TRBJ1-6, with TRBD1 matching over 8 bases. The V gene end was trimmed by 4 bases and the J gene end by 6 bases; junction bases not matched to a gene: 3. The CDR3 loop spans 14 amino acids. The germline CDR1 and CDR2 sequences are SGHNT and YYREEE (reference sequence). Here the CDR3 reads CASSLDRVNSPLHF. The CDR3 region has the DNA TGTGCCAGCAGCCTGGACAGGGTTAATTCACCCCTCCACTTT.

The rearrangement uses TRBV5-1 and TRBJ2-3; 7 bases are shared with TRBD2. J was trimmed by 4 bases and V by 0 bases; bases with no gene match: 2. This CDR3 contains 14 residues. CDR1 and CDR2 (germline): SGHRS, YFSETQ. Written as DNA, the CDR3 is TGCGCCAGCAGCTTGGATGGGGGGGCAGATACGCAGTATTTT. This encodes CASSLDGGADTQYF.

This sequence joins TRBV2 and TRBJ1-5; no clear D. The length of the CDR3 is 15 residues. CDR1 is SNHLY and CDR2 is FYNNEI in the germline V gene. V lost 4 bases, J lost 1 base, and 11 bases lay in between. The chain's CDR3 is CASSAPTGSNQPQHF. CDR3 nucleotides: TGTGCCAGCAGTGCCCCGACTGGCAGCAATCAGCCCCAGCATTTT.